Sequencing of this T cell receptor beta chain was carried out in a study of blood T cell repertoires in COVID-19. Across the whole study: Samples taken during acute and convalescent COVID-19 were collected in the United States, Italy and Spain. T cells, B-cell-depleted T cells, or PBMCs provided the cDNA or gDNA that served as material.

This clone was found once. Trimming removed 6 bases from V and 0 bases from J; junction bases left unmatched: 4. CDR1 and CDR2 from the germline V gene are SQVTM and ANQGSEA. This CDR3 spans 14 amino acids. Original analysis: Amplification of reference gene primers was used by the study to estimate nucleated cell counts. Only in-frame clones appear in the TCRdb table, and some are missing; sequencing was by immunoSEQ multiplex PCR. V and J calls and clone size are as listed in that table; D and trimming were resolved from the DNA. The table lists approximately 310,000 clones, 80% to 90% of them singletons.

The gene calls are TRBV29-1 and TRBJ1-4, with 7 bases lining up with TRBD1. The sequencing sample was made of peripheral blood. The TCR comes from a woman in her fifties or sixties who had recovered from COVID-19. The CDR3 loop is CSVYRGPTNEKLFF. The CDR3 bases are TGCAGCGTATACAGGGGCCCAACTAATGAAAAACTGTTTTTT.